Below, 4 T cell receptor beta chains from the same sample are listed, as sequenced in a study of OX40 agonist ivuxolimab in advanced cancers. Profiled with immunoSEQ multiplex PCR; TCRdb holds only in-frame clones, not every one. The data hold approximately 100,000 clones, with 90% to 95% observed a single time. Sequences were derived from CD4+ or CD8+ T cells sorted from blood, sampled in a trial of the OX40 agonist ivuxolimab. The source is an adult with an advanced solid tumor such as melanoma, head and neck, liver or kidney cancer.

In its sample, this clone was seen a few times. V gene TRBV7-9 combines with J gene TRBJ2-1; D not certain. The V end lost 8 bases, the J end lost 6 bases, and 8 bases lay between the germline ends. This CDR3 is built from 11 residues. From germline, CDR1 is SEHNR and CDR2 FQNEAQ (reference sequence). The chain's CDR3 is CASLEFNEQFF. The CDR3 nucleotides read TGTGCCAGCCTGGAATTCAATGAGCAGTTCTTC.

This chain uses TRBV25-1 with TRBJ2-7, with TRBD1 matching 9 bases. V shed 5 bases, J shed 4 bases, and the junction held 9 bases outside the gene matches. CDR1 and CDR2 (germline): MGHDK, SYGVNS. The CDR3 consists of 15 residues. This chain's CDR3 is CASSRGGTGPYEQYF. The CDR3, as DNA: TGTGCCAGCAGTAGGGGGGGGACAGGGCCTTACGAGCAGTACTTC.

V is TRBV19 and J is TRBJ1-3, with 8 bases lining up with TRBD1. The length of the CDR3 is 17 residues. V trimming: 5 bases; J trimming: 0 bases; junction bases outside the gene matches: 9. Germline lookup yields CDR1 LNHDA and CDR2 SQIVND (reference sequence). The CDR3 DNA reads as TGTGCCAGTAGTTCCCCGGGACAGGCGATCTCTGGAAACACCATATATTTT. It specifies CASSSPGQAISGNTIYF.

The CDR3 DNA is TGTGCCAGCAGTTACGGGGGTGACTATGGCTACACCTTC. Translated, it gives CASSYGGDYGYTF. The chain recombines TRBV6-6 with TRBJ1-2, with a weak D call TRBD1 (5 bases). Germline V CDR1 and CDR2: MNHNY, SVGAGI (reference sequence). Between the trimmed V and J ends, which lost 2 bases and 3 bases, there was a span of 7 bases. The CDR3 covers 13 residues.